Below, 4 T cell receptor beta chains from the same sample are listed, as sequenced in a study of CD8 T cells in ankylosing spondylitis. TCRdb re-called the 5' RACE reads with MiXCR, one entry per CDR3 protein. Among a few hundred thousand distinct CDR3 sequences listed, more than 20% were seen once. Study-wide results and caveats: Seemingly characteristic of ankylosing spondylitis blood was a TCR beta motif consisting of about 8 highly homologous variants.

Their antigen targets remain unknown. The sequencing input was blood, either unsorted or a sorted T cell fraction (not recorded which). These receptors were obtained from a male donor with ankylosing spondylitis.

This chain joins TRBV12-3 or TRBV12-4 and TRBJ2-5; TRBD2 is a possible D gene (5 bases). The CDR3 is 15 residues long. Trimming took 1 base from V and 3 from J, leaving 12 bases between them. CDR3 sequence: CASSLESGREETQYF. CDR3 sequence (DNA): TGTGCCAGCAGTTTAGAGTCTGGGCGGGAAGAGACCCAGTACTTC.

The chain combines TRBV7-2 with TRBJ2-5; D may correspond to TRBD1 or TRBD2 (6 bases each). This CDR3 has 15 residues. Germline V gene data show CDR1 as SGHTA and CDR2 as FQGNSA. V was shortened by 5 bases and J by 2 bases, with 15 bases between the two germline ends. Here the CDR3 reads CASSNGGLGQETQYF. CDR3 DNA sequence: TGTGCCAGCAGCAACGGGGGCCTAGGTCAAGAGACCCAGTACTTC.

This clonotype was recorded at least ten times. The V call is TRBV23-1, the J call TRBJ1-2; D gene uncertain. TRBV23-1 is labeled an ORF, and its function is uncertain. The CDR3 sequence is 9 residues long. V was shortened by 4 bases and J by 10 bases, with 4 bases between the two germline ends. CDR3 bases: TGCGCCAGCAGTCCCCCCTACACCTTC. It yields the protein CASSPPYTF.

This clonotype occurred many times. The chain employs TRBV4-1 and TRBJ1-1, with TRBD1 matching over 7 bases. This CDR3 has 14 residues. The ends lost 4 bases at V and 4 bases at J; junction bases unmatched: 6. Germline loops: CDR1 MGHRA, CDR2 YSYEKL. Here the CDR3 reads CASSRQDRVTEAFF. CDR3 coding DNA: TGCGCCAGCAGCCGGCAAGACAGGGTCACTGAAGCTTTCTTT.